This entry describes one T cell receptor (beta chain). The ends lost 3 bases at V and 0 bases at J; junction bases unmatched: 8. Per the germline V gene, CDR1 is MNHEY and CDR2 is SMNVEV (reference sequence). This CDR3 has 19 amino acids. Blood DNA came from all available leukocytes, not a fixed cell number. The entry originates in a study of human thymus T cells. The data were produced by immunoSEQ multiplex PCR, yet TCRdb's version contains in-frame clones alone and is incomplete. The sample has 40,000 to 55,000 clones, 94% seen once. This TCR came from a boy under two years old with a congenital heart defect but otherwise immunologically healthy. Input material: blood. The V and J genes are TRBV27 and TRBJ2-1; 13 nucleotides line up with TRBD2. The CDR3 protein is CASSFLTSGGPSSYNEQFF. Here the CDR3 DNA reads TGTGCCAGCAGTTTTTTGACTAGCGGGGGGCCAAGCTCCTACAATGAGCAGTTCTTC.